Listed below are T cell receptor beta chains from one sample, sequenced in a study of blood T cell repertoires in COVID-19. TCRdb keeps only in-frame clones here, not all; method: immunoSEQ multiplex PCR. The profile covers over 130,000 clones, with 88% appearing a single time and 2.5% taken by the ten largest. Sequencing was performed on peripheral blood. The receptor set was obtained from a human donor with COVID-19, enrolled during active disease. The donor label of this sample is uncertain. The CDR3 runs from the conserved cysteine through the conserved F or W. The D gene is left open where the match is weak. Rows give clone size only sometimes, using once, few, many, or a class for an expanded clone.

J gene: TRBJ2-5
V gene: TRBV11-3
clone size: -
D gene: TRBD2
CDR3 DNA: TGTGCCAGCAGCAAGGGACTAGCGGGGATGGAGACCCAGTACTTC
CDR3 protein: CASSKGLAGMETQYF

J gene: TRBJ2-1
V gene: TRBV5-4
clone size: -
D gene: TRBD2
CDR3 DNA: TGTGCCAGCAGCTTACAAAGTGGGGGGGATGAGCAGTTCTTC
CDR3 protein: CASSLQSGGDEQFF

J gene: TRBJ2-2
V gene: TRBV9
clone size: -
D gene: TRBD1
CDR3 DNA: TGTGCCAGCAGCGTTCGTCCCGGGACAGGGACCGGGGAGCTGTTTTTT
CDR3 protein: CASSVRPGTGTGELFF

J gene: TRBJ2-7
V gene: TRBV28
clone size: -
D gene: -
CDR3 DNA: TGTGCCAGCAGTTACACCTACGAGCAGTACTTC
CDR3 protein: CASSYTYEQYF

J gene: TRBJ1-1
V gene: TRBV6-2/TRBV6-3
clone size: -
D gene: -
CDR3 DNA: TGTGCCAGCAGTTACGTGGGGGGGCTTTCGGGAGCTTTCTTT
CDR3 protein: CASSYVGGLSGAFF

J gene: TRBJ1-4
V gene: TRBV20-1
clone size: -
D gene: -
CDR3 DNA: TGCAGTGCTACCTCCGAGGAAAAACTGTTTTTT
CDR3 protein: CSATSEEKLFF

J gene: TRBJ2-1
V gene: TRBV7-3
clone size: -
D gene: -
CDR3 DNA: TGTGCCAGCAGCTCCCACCGGAGCTCCTACAATGAGCAGTTCTTC
CDR3 protein: CASSSHRSSYNEQFF

J gene: TRBJ2-2
V gene: TRBV25-1
clone size: -
D gene: -
CDR3 DNA: TGTGCCAGCAGTGAAACGGGCGGGCGCGAAGTCGGGGAGCTGTTTTTT
CDR3 protein: CASSETGGREVGELFF

J gene: TRBJ2-3
V gene: TRBV13
clone size: -
D gene: -
CDR3 DNA: TGTGCCAGCAGCACAGACAGTCGCCCAGATACGCAGTATTTT
CDR3 protein: CASSTDSRPDTQYF

J gene: TRBJ1-1
V gene: TRBV5-5
clone size: -
D gene: -
CDR3 DNA: TGTGCCAGCAGCTTGACGGGCAGGGCTGACACTGAAGCTTTCTTT
CDR3 protein: CASSLTGRADTEAFF

J gene: TRBJ2-7
V gene: TRBV6-1
clone size: -
D gene: -
CDR3 DNA: TGTGCCAGCAAAACCGCCCGGGACACCTCCTACGAGCAGTACTTC
CDR3 protein: CASKTARDTSYEQYF

J gene: TRBJ2-1
V gene: TRBV6-5
clone size: -
D gene: -
CDR3 DNA: TGTGCCAGCAGTCCGCGCGTACGAGATGAGCAGTTCTTC
CDR3 protein: CASSPRVRDEQFF

J gene: TRBJ2-5
V gene: TRBV9
clone size: few
D gene: -
CDR3 DNA: TGTGCCAGCAGCGTAGACATGTTTCAAGAGACCCAGTACTTC
CDR3 protein: CASSVDMFQETQYF

J gene: TRBJ2-7
V gene: TRBV5-1
clone size: once
D gene: -
CDR3 DNA: TGCGCCAGCAGCGGTACAGGCAACTCCTACGAGCAGTACTTC
CDR3 protein: CASSGTGNSYEQYF

J gene: TRBJ2-1
V gene: TRBV5-1
clone size: -
D gene: TRBD2
CDR3 DNA: TGCGCCAGCAGCTTGATGTCTAGCGGGATGCTCTCCTACAATGAGCAGTTCTTC
CDR3 protein: CASSLMSSGMLSYNEQFF

J gene: TRBJ2-1
V gene: TRBV5-6
clone size: -
D gene: -
CDR3 DNA: TGTGCCAGCAGCCGACAGGACTGGGGGAATGAGCAGTTCTTC
CDR3 protein: CASSRQDWGNEQFF

J gene: TRBJ1-1
V gene: TRBV7-9
clone size: few
D gene: -
CDR3 DNA: TGTGCCAGCAGCCCCCCGGGGGGCCTTGGCACTGAAGCTTTCTTT
CDR3 protein: CASSPPGGLGTEAFF

J gene: TRBJ2-7
V gene: TRBV27
clone size: -
D gene: -
CDR3 DNA: TGTGCCAGCAGTTTAGGGGCCGGGCCGTACGAGCAGTACTTC
CDR3 protein: CASSLGAGPYEQYF

J gene: TRBJ1-3
V gene: TRBV2
clone size: -
D gene: TRBD1
CDR3 DNA: TGTGCCAGCGGGACAGACTCTGGAAACACCATATATTTT
CDR3 protein: CASGTDSGNTIYF

J gene: TRBJ2-7
V gene: TRBV27
clone size: once
D gene: TRBD2
CDR3 DNA: TGTGCCAGCAGTTCCACCTATTCCGGGACTAGCGGGAGATACGAGCAGTACTTC
CDR3 protein: CASSSTYSGTSGRYEQYF

J gene: TRBJ1-5
V gene: TRBV19
clone size: -
D gene: -
CDR3 DNA: TGTGCCAGTGTTGGCGGACGGGGTCAGCCCCAGCATTTT
CDR3 protein: CASVGGRGQPQHF

J gene: TRBJ1-1
V gene: TRBV5-6
clone size: -
D gene: -
CDR3 DNA: TGTGCCAGCAGCCCCGCGTTGGGGCGCATGAACACTGAAGCTTTCTTT
CDR3 protein: CASSPALGRMNTEAFF

J gene: TRBJ1-2
V gene: TRBV6-5
clone size: -
D gene: TRBD1
CDR3 DNA: TGTGCCAGCAGACCAAGGACAGGGCAGATCTATGGCTACACCTTC
CDR3 protein: CASRPRTGQIYGYTF

J gene: TRBJ2-7
V gene: TRBV6-5
clone size: -
D gene: -
CDR3 DNA: TGTGCCAGCAGTTTACTAGCTAATCGCTACGAGCAGTACTTC
CDR3 protein: CASSLLANRYEQYF

J gene: TRBJ2-7
V gene: TRBV7-2
clone size: -
D gene: -
CDR3 DNA: TGTGCCAGCAGCTCTTTTGGGTCTAGCGTCGGCGAGCAGTACTTC
CDR3 protein: CASSSFGSSVGEQYF

J gene: TRBJ2-1
V gene: TRBV5-1
clone size: -
D gene: TRBD2
CDR3 DNA: TGCGCCAGCAGGACTAGCGGTAGATCCTACAATGAGCAGTTCTTC
CDR3 protein: CASRTSGRSYNEQFF

J gene: TRBJ2-7
V gene: TRBV18
clone size: few
D gene: TRBD1
CDR3 DNA: TGTGCCAGCTCACGACCGGGACAGGCGTACGAGCAGTACTTC
CDR3 protein: CASSRPGQAYEQYF

J gene: TRBJ2-2
V gene: TRBV2
clone size: -
D gene: -
CDR3 DNA: TGTGCCAGCACTCGGGACTGGACCGGGGAGCTGTTTTTT
CDR3 protein: CASTRDWTGELFF

J gene: TRBJ2-1
V gene: TRBV7-3
clone size: -
D gene: -
CDR3 DNA: TGTGCCAGCAGCCTCCAGGGCAGCCATGGCTACAATGAGCAGTTCTTC
CDR3 protein: CASSLQGSHGYNEQFF

J gene: TRBJ2-7
V gene: TRBV27
clone size: -
D gene: TRBD2
CDR3 DNA: TGTGCCAGCAGTCCAACACTAGCGGGTGGCGGGGAGCAGTACTTC
CDR3 protein: CASSPTLAGGGEQYF

J gene: TRBJ2-7
V gene: TRBV19
clone size: -
D gene: -
CDR3 DNA: TGTGCCAGTAGCCCCCCATTGGGGAGAACCTCCTACGAGCAGTACTTC
CDR3 protein: CASSPPLGRTSYEQYF

J gene: TRBJ2-1
V gene: TRBV19
clone size: -
D gene: TRBD1
CDR3 DNA: TGTGCCAGTAGGGACAGGGGGCGGTTGGATGAGCAGTTCTTC
CDR3 protein: CASRDRGRLDEQFF

J gene: TRBJ2-2
V gene: TRBV11-2
clone size: once
D gene: -
CDR3 DNA: TGTGCCAGCAGCTTATCGGTGAACACCGGGGAGCTGTTTTTT
CDR3 protein: CASSLSVNTGELFF

J gene: TRBJ2-7
V gene: TRBV18
clone size: -
D gene: -
CDR3 DNA: TGTGCCAGCTCTATGGGCAGGGACTACGAGCAGTACTTC
CDR3 protein: CASSMGRDYEQYF

J gene: TRBJ1-2
V gene: TRBV5-1
clone size: -
D gene: -
CDR3 DNA: TGCGCCAGCAGCACAGACGCTGGCTACACCTTC
CDR3 protein: CASSTDAGYTF

J gene: TRBJ2-2
V gene: TRBV5-1
clone size: once
D gene: TRBD1
CDR3 DNA: TGCGCCAGCACCCGGACAGGGGGAAGCACCGGGGAGCTGTTTTTT
CDR3 protein: CASTRTGGSTGELFF

J gene: TRBJ2-3
V gene: TRBV21-1
clone size: -
D gene: -
CDR3 DNA: TGTGCCCTCCAAGGTTGGGACAGTTGCACAGATACGCAGTATTTT
CDR3 protein: CALQGWDSCTDTQYF

J gene: TRBJ2-2
V gene: TRBV11-3
clone size: -
D gene: TRBD2
CDR3 DNA: TGTGCCAGCAGCTTAGGTCTAGCGGAGAGGACCGGGGAGCTGTTTTTT
CDR3 protein: CASSLGLAERTGELFF

J gene: TRBJ1-5
V gene: TRBV5-6
clone size: -
D gene: TRBD1
CDR3 DNA: TGTGCCAGCAGCCGCCGGGACAGGGGGTATCAGCCCCAGCATTTT
CDR3 protein: CASSRRDRGYQPQHF

J gene: TRBJ2-1
V gene: TRBV30
clone size: -
D gene: -
CDR3 DNA: TGTGCCTGGAGTAGGGGCCTACCCAATGAGCAGTTCTTC
CDR3 protein: CAWSRGLPNEQFF

J gene: TRBJ1-6
V gene: TRBV4-2
clone size: once
D gene: TRBD1
CDR3 DNA: TGTGCCAGCAGCCAAGATCCCCCAGGGGGTTCACCCCTCCACTTT
CDR3 protein: CASSQDPPGGSPLHF

J gene: TRBJ1-6
V gene: TRBV19
clone size: -
D gene: -
CDR3 DNA: TGTGCCAGTTCGGACAGCTCCTATAATTCACCCCTCCACTTT
CDR3 protein: CASSDSSYNSPLHF

J gene: TRBJ1-5
V gene: TRBV6-5
clone size: -
D gene: -
CDR3 DNA: TGTGCCAGCAGGATCGACGGGAATCAGCCCCAGCATTTT
CDR3 protein: CASRIDGNQPQHF

J gene: TRBJ1-2
V gene: TRBV6-4
clone size: -
D gene: -
CDR3 DNA: TGTGCCAGCAGTACCCTATGGTGGGGGGTGGGCTACACCTTC
CDR3 protein: CASSTLWWGVGYTF

J gene: TRBJ1-1
V gene: TRBV5-4
clone size: -
D gene: TRBD1
CDR3 DNA: TGTGCCAGCAGCCGACAGGGGGGGAACACTGAAGCTTTCTTT
CDR3 protein: CASSRQGGNTEAFF

J gene: TRBJ2-1
V gene: TRBV11-2
clone size: -
D gene: TRBD2
CDR3 DNA: TGTGCCAGCAGCTTAGAGGGGACTACTAGTGCTGAGCAGTTCTTC
CDR3 protein: CASSLEGTTSAEQFF

J gene: TRBJ1-1
V gene: TRBV19
clone size: -
D gene: -
CDR3 DNA: TGTGCCAGTAGGGACGGACATAACCGGTGGAACACTGAAGCTTTCTTT
CDR3 protein: CASRDGHNRWNTEAFF

J gene: TRBJ1-4
V gene: TRBV6-5
clone size: -
D gene: -
CDR3 DNA: TGTGCCAGCAGGGCAGGGCGGGGAAAACTGTTTTTT
CDR3 protein: CASRAGRGKLFF

J gene: TRBJ2-5
V gene: TRBV9
clone size: -
D gene: TRBD2
CDR3 DNA: TGTGCCAGCAGCGCCCGGGGTAGCGGGAGGGGAGGGGAGACCCAGTACTTC
CDR3 protein: CASSARGSGRGGETQYF

J gene: TRBJ1-3
V gene: TRBV9
clone size: -
D gene: -
CDR3 DNA: TGTGCCAGCAGCGTGGAGGAGTCTGGAAACACCATATATTTT
CDR3 protein: CASSVEESGNTIYF

J gene: TRBJ1-4
V gene: TRBV25-1
clone size: -
D gene: -
CDR3 DNA: TGTGCCAGCAGTGTTGGCGGGGGTTTAGGGGAAAAACTGTTTTTT
CDR3 protein: CASSVGGGLGEKLFF

J gene: TRBJ1-1
V gene: TRBV29-1
clone size: -
D gene: TRBD1
CDR3 DNA: TGCAGCGTTCGGACAGGGGGGAACACTGAAGCTTTCTTT
CDR3 protein: CSVRTGGNTEAFF